These 31 T cell receptor beta chains originate from one sample sequenced in a study of blood T cell repertoires in COVID-19. Method: immunoSEQ multiplex PCR; TCRdb's copy keeps in-frame clones and lacks some. The table shows 250,000 or so clones, with around 86% occurring only once. The sequenced sample consisted of peripheral blood. These receptors all come from a woman in her thirties with active or convalescent COVID-19.

Concerning this clone: At one of its ends the junction is not consistent with the germline gene, which may arise from a read error. The chain employs TRBV29-1 and TRBJ1-3; a weak D match, TRBD1 (5 bases). The CDR3 runs to 17 residues. Germline loops: CDR1 SQVTM, CDR2 ANQGSEA. CDR3 bases: TGCAGCGTCGAAGGGACGCGTCGCGGGCTCTCTGGAAACACCATATATTTT. This translates into CSVEGTRRGLSGNTIYF.

The chain recombines TRBV7-9 with TRBJ1-2; D unresolved. V was trimmed by 3 bases and J by 8 bases, leaving 16 bases between them. CDR3 length: 14 amino acids. The V gene's germline CDR1 is SEHNR and CDR2 FQNEAQ (reference sequence). CDR3 in amino acids: CASSLGRQAGGYTF. The CDR3 bases are TGTGCCAGCAGCTTGGGCAGGCAGGCGGGCGGCTACACCTTC.

This chain links TRBV30 with TRBJ2-1; 8 positions agree with TRBD2. CDR1 GTSNPN and CDR2 SVGIG come from the germline V gene (reference sequence). Losses at the gene ends were 0 bases for V and 6 bases for J; bases not matched to a gene: 4. The length of the CDR3 is 14 residues. The DNA for the CDR3 is TGTGCCTGGAGTGTAGGGCTAGCGGGCAATGAGCAGTTCTTC. Protein product: CAWSVGLAGNEQFF.

The chain couples TRBV5-1 to TRBJ1-1; the D is unclear. Trimming left V 0 bases short and J 2 bases short, with 8 bases between. The CDR3 has 14 amino acids. Germline CDR1 SGHRS, CDR2 YFSETQ. CDR3 in DNA: TGCGCCAGCAGCTTGGAAAGCGCAAACACTGAAGCTTTCTTT. Translating it yields CASSLESANTEAFF.

As regards this clone: The same CDR3 also results from other DNA sequences found in this sample. The gene calls are TRBV18 and TRBJ1-1; TRBD1 agrees at 8 bases. CDR1 and CDR2 from the germline V gene are KGHSH and LQKENI. This CDR3 contains 14 residues. The junction had 1 base not matched to a gene; V was cut back by 3 bases and J by 1 base. CDR3 region: CASSPTGGNTEAFF. CDR3 sequence (DNA): TGTGCCAGCTCACCCACAGGGGGGAACACTGAAGCTTTCTTT.

V usage is TRBV7-9 and J usage is TRBJ1-1; D is ambiguous. The germline CDR1 and CDR2 sequences are SEHNR and FQNEAQ (reference sequence). The V end was cut by 1 base, the J end by 6 bases, with 9 bases between. The CDR3 has 13 amino acids. The CDR3 spells CASSLETRSEAFF. The CDR3 DNA reads as TGTGCCAGCAGCTTAGAGACACGCTCTGAAGCTTTCTTT.

The chain combines TRBV12-3 or TRBV12-4 with TRBJ2-1, with D possibly being TRBD1 (6 bases). V was clipped by 7 bases and J by 4 bases, with 11 bases between them. The CDR3 is 13 residues long. Here the CDR3 DNA reads TGTGCCAGCAACCCTGACAGGTACAATGAGCAGTTCTTC. This encodes CASNPDRYNEQFF.

J is TRBJ2-3 and V is TRBV30; 8 nucleotides line up with TRBD2. Germline-derived CDR1 and CDR2 are GTSNPN and SVGIG (reference sequence). J lost 4 bases, V lost 5 bases, and 2 bases had no gene match. The CDR3 spans 12 residues. The CDR3 loop is CAWRGGPDTQYF. In DNA, the CDR3 is TGTGCCTGGCGGGGGGGCCCAGATACGCAGTATTTT.

V gene TRBV5-4 combines with J gene TRBJ2-3; 8 positions match TRBD2. The CDR3 runs to 16 residues. J lost 2 bases, V lost 1 base, and 6 bases had no gene match. Germline V gene sequence: CDR1 SGHNT, CDR2 YYREEE (reference sequence). The chain's CDR3 is CASSLRGGSHTDTQYF. The CDR3 region has the DNA TGTGCCAGCAGCTTGCGCGGGGGGTCCCACACAGATACGCAGTATTTT. Together with reference TRBV5-4 and TRBJ2-3, the CDR3 gives the full variable domain: ETGVTQSPTHLIKTRGQQVTLRCSSQSGHNTVSWYQQALGQGPQFIFQYYREEENGRGNFPPRFSGLQFPNYSSELNVNALELDDSALYLCASSLRGGSHTDTQYFGPGTRLTVL.

The genes are TRBV5-1 and TRBJ2-3; D possibly corresponds to TRBD2 (6 bases). This CDR3 is built from 14 residues. The germline gives CDR1 SGHRS, CDR2 YFSETQ. The V gene lost 3 bases and the J gene lost 3 bases, with 11 bases spanning the gap. This CDR3 reads CASSSSTRTDTQYF. The CDR3 coding sequence is TGCGCCAGCAGCTCTTCGACTAGGACAGATACGCAGTATTTT.

The CDR3 DNA follows: TGTGCCAGCAGCGTAGGACAGGGGTACAATGAGCAGTTCTTC. Translated: CASSVGQGYNEQFF. This chain links TRBV9 with TRBJ2-1; 8 bases match TRBD1. This CDR3 is built from 14 residues. The ends lost 0 bases at V and 4 bases at J; junction bases unmatched: 0. Germline lookup yields CDR1 SGDLS and CDR2 YYNGEE.

The genes are TRBV9 and TRBJ1-2; 7 nucleotides align to TRBD1. Germline CDR1 reads SGDLS; CDR2 reads YYNGEE. With 4 bases clipped from V and 2 bases from J, the junction kept 2 bases outside the gene matches. This CDR3 has 13 residues. The CDR3 sequence is CASSRDSNYGYTF. The CDR3 coding sequence is TGTGCCAGCAGCCGGGACAGCAACTATGGCTACACCTTC.

V usage is TRBV6-2 or TRBV6-3 and J usage is TRBJ2-7, with D unresolved. The germline gives CDR1 MNHEY, CDR2 SVGEGT. The CDR3 totals 13 residues. The V gene lost 2 bases and the J gene lost 0 bases, with 5 bases spanning the gap. The CDR3 DNA is TGTGCCAGCAGTTACGACACCTCCTACGAGCAGTACTTC. Translated, it gives CASSYDTSYEQYF.

The chain couples TRBV25-1 to TRBJ1-4, with D perhaps matching TRBD1 (5 bases). V was clipped by 5 bases and J by 6 bases, with 10 bases between them. CDR1 is MGHDK, CDR2 SYGVNS, per germline. The CDR3 contains 13 residues. CDR3: CASSFWGDEKLFF. As DNA, the CDR3 is TGTGCCAGCAGTTTTTGGGGGGATGAAAAACTGTTTTTT. Complete variable domain (other parts from reference TRBV25-1 and TRBJ1-4): EADIYQTPRYLVIGTGKKITLECSQTMGHDKMYWYQQDPGMELHLIHYSYGVNSTEKGDLSSESTVSRIRTEHFPLTLESARPSHTSQYLCASSFWGDEKLFFGSGTQLSVL.

This chain connects TRBV27 to TRBJ2-2; possibly TRBD1 for D (6 bases). The germline gives CDR1 MNHEY, CDR2 SMNVEV (reference sequence). V was cut by 0 bases and J by 4 bases, with 12 bases left in between. There are 16 residues in the CDR3. CDR3 bases: TGTGCCAGCAGTTTATCTCTCGGACAGATCACCGGGGAGCTGTTTTTT. Protein: CASSLSLGQITGELFF.

V gene TRBV27 combines with J gene TRBJ1-2; a possible D gene is TRBD1 (5 bases). Deletions cut 6 bases from V and 7 bases from J, with 24 bases between. CDR1 MNHEY and CDR2 SMNVEV come from the germline V gene (reference sequence). The CDR3 loop spans 16 amino acids. The CDR3 DNA reads as TGTGCCAGCAGACTAGCAGGGAGAGGACGGCTGGGTGGCTACACCTTC. It specifies CASRLAGRGRLGGYTF.

The chain links TRBV18 to TRBJ1-2, with TRBD1 matching 10 bases. V trimming: 2 bases; J trimming: 0 bases; junction bases outside the gene matches: 3. This CDR3 has 16 amino acids. Per the germline V gene, CDR1 is KGHSH and CDR2 is LQKENI. CDR3 DNA: TGTGCCAGCTCACCAGGGACAGGGGCATCTAACTATGGCTACACCTTC. Protein sequence: CASSPGTGASNYGYTF.

This sequence joins TRBV19 and TRBJ1-6; a weak D match, TRBD1 (5 bases). Germline V CDR1 and CDR2: LNHDA, SQIVND (reference sequence). The CDR3 runs 14 residues. V gave up 7 bases and J gave up 7 bases, with 14 bases separating them. The CDR3 bases are TGTGCCAGTACCGGTGGGGGGGAAAATTCACCCCTCCACTTT. This gives the protein CASTGGGENSPLHF.

Here the CDR3 DNA reads TGTGCCAGCAGCTTAGACAGTTACAATGAGCAGTTCTTC. As protein: CASSLDSYNEQFF. This chain connects TRBV7-2 to TRBJ2-1; D not certain. V lost 1 base and J 4 bases, leaving 5 bases between the germline ends. The CDR3 contains 13 residues. The germline CDR1 and CDR2 sequences are SGHTA and FQGNSA.

The chain employs TRBV2 and TRBJ2-2; TRBD1 matches 10 bases. Germline-derived CDR1 and CDR2 are SNHLY and FYNNEI. The V segment lost 7 bases and the J segment 2 bases; nucleotides outside the gene matches: 7. This CDR3 contains 16 residues. CDR3 in amino acids: CASIAGTGDNTGELFF. As DNA, the CDR3 is TGTGCCAGCATAGCCGGGACAGGGGATAACACCGGGGAGCTGTTTTTT.

The V call is TRBV10-2, the J call TRBJ1-1; possibly TRBD1 for D (5 bases). The V end lost 1 base, the J end lost 6 bases, and 15 bases lay between the germline ends. Per the germline V gene, CDR1 is WSHSY and CDR2 is SAAADI. The CDR3 totals 15 residues. The CDR3 nucleotides read TGCGCCAGCAGTGAGTTCGGGGGTAGGATTGCTGAAGCTTTCTTT. It encodes CASSEFGGRIAEAFF.

V is TRBV9 and J is TRBJ2-2, with 8 bases matching TRBD2. The germline V gene has CDR1 SGDLS and CDR2 YYNGEE. Unmatched junction bases numbered 11, after V lost 4 bases and J lost 6 bases. There are 16 residues in the CDR3. The chain's CDR3 is CASSSGLAHEPGELFF. CDR3 coding DNA: TGTGCCAGCAGCTCAGGACTAGCCCATGAACCCGGGGAGCTGTTTTTT.

This chain joins TRBV7-8 and TRBJ2-1; 10 bases line up with TRBD2. The CDR3 is 18 amino acids. The germline V gene encodes CDR1 SGHVS and CDR2 FQNEAQ. The junction had 10 bases not matched to a gene; V was cut back by 1 base and J by 4 bases. CDR3 sequence reads: CASSLDQRGGRRYNEQFF. CDR3 DNA: TGTGCCAGCAGCTTAGATCAGCGGGGGGGCCGAAGGTACAATGAGCAGTTCTTC.

The chain couples TRBV19 to TRBJ1-1; D is unclear. Trimming stripped 3 bases from V and 1 base from J, with 9 bases between. CDR3 length equals 14 residues. Per the germline V gene, CDR1 is LNHDA and CDR2 is SQIVND (reference sequence). The CDR3 coding sequence is TGTGCCAGTAGTATCCTCTACAGGAACACTGAAGCTTTCTTT. Its protein product is CASSILYRNTEAFF.

The chain is built from TRBV6-5 and TRBJ2-7; D gene unclear. The CDR3 is 13 residues long. Per germline, CDR1 MNHEY and CDR2 SVGAGI. Trimming removed 5 bases at V and 3 bases at J, with 11 bases between. The chain's CDR3 is CASSRGSIYEQYF. Written as DNA, the CDR3 is TGTGCCAGCAGTCGCGGTTCCATCTACGAGCAGTACTTC.

This sequence joins TRBV12-3 or TRBV12-4 and TRBJ1-2; TRBD1 is a possible D gene (5 bases). The CDR3 loop spans 12 amino acids. V shed 2 bases and J shed 8 bases, with 9 bases lying between them. The CDR3 region is CASSLWGGGYTF. DNA for the CDR3: TGTGCCAGCAGTTTATGGGGGGGAGGCTACACCTTC.

This clone was observed a single time. The rearrangement joins TRBV30 to TRBJ1-5, with TRBD1 identical over 7 bases. V trimming: 5 bases; J trimming: 5 bases; junction bases outside the gene matches: 3. Looked up from germline, CDR1 is GTSNPN and CDR2 is SVGIG (reference sequence). The CDR3 covers 12 residues. The CDR3 DNA sequence: TGTGCCTGGGGGGACAGCCATCAGCCCCAGCATTTT. Translated, it gives CAWGDSHQPQHF.

This clone occurred a few times. V is TRBV29-1 and J is TRBJ1-2; tentatively, D is TRBD1 (6 bases). Germline V CDR1 and CDR2: SQVTM, ANQGSEA. CDR3 length: 12 residues. Trimming pared 7 bases from V and 4 bases from J, leaving 13 bases between. CDR3 bases: TGCAGCGCATGGACAGAACTCTATGGCTACACCTTC. This sequence encodes CSAWTELYGYTF. The whole variable domain, remainder taken from reference TRBV29-1 and TRBJ1-2, is SAVISQKPSRDICQRGTSLTIQCQVDSQVTMMFWYRQQPGQSLTLIATANQGSEATYESGFVIDKFPISRPNLTFSTLTVSNMSPEDSSIYLCSAWTELYGYTFGSGTRLTVV.

The chain has TRBV7-2 and TRBJ2-2; D gene uncertain. V was shortened by 1 base and J by 3 bases, with 12 bases between the two germline ends. Looked up from germline, CDR1 is SGHTA and CDR2 is FQGNSA. The CDR3 spans 16 residues. The CDR3, as DNA: TGTGCCAGCAGCTTAGGTCCCGACACGTACACCGGGGAGCTGTTTTTT. It encodes CASSLGPDTYTGELFF.

The chain employs TRBV5-1 and TRBJ1-3; 11 bases are a match to TRBD1. V lost 9 bases to trimming and J lost 1 base; unmatched junction nucleotides: 18. Looked up from germline, CDR1 is SGHRS and CDR2 is YFSETQ. This CDR3 comprises 19 residues. The CDR3 DNA follows: TGCGCCATCACGACAAACACCGGGACAGGGGGAATATCTGGAAACACCATATATTTT. It encodes CAITTNTGTGGISGNTIYF.

The chain has TRBV7-9 and TRBJ1-5; D is possibly TRBD1 (5 bases). The germline V gene encodes CDR1 SEHNR and CDR2 FQNEAQ (reference sequence). The CDR3 has 14 residues. V was pared by 2 bases and J by 4 bases, with 9 bases between. The CDR3 DNA sequence: TGTGCCAGCAGCTTAAGTGACAGAAATCAGCCCCAGCATTTT. It is translated as CASSLSDRNQPQHF.